These 11 T cell receptor beta chains were sequenced from one sample in a study of T cell repertoires in cytomegalovirus infection. Via MiXCR, TCRdb re-called the reads, giving one row per CDR3 protein. The sample records 200,000 to 300,000 distinct CDR3 sequences, roughly 9.1% being singletons. Sequencing was carried out using PBMCs. These receptor sequences come from a human donor in good health (CMV status not recorded). Some clones in this sample may be carry-over from other donors' samples.

The rearrangement joins TRBV12-3 or TRBV12-4 to TRBJ1-1; 7 bases are shared with TRBD1. The V segment lost 6 bases and the J segment 11 bases; nucleotides outside the gene matches: 15. This CDR3 has 14 amino acids. DNA for the CDR3: TGTGCCAGCAGCCGAGGACAGGCGGAGGAAAGGGCTTTCTTT. Translated, it gives CASSRGQAEERAFF.

The V and J genes are TRBV5-1 and TRBJ2-1; maybe TRBD2 (6 bases). In germline, CDR1 is SGHRS, CDR2 YFSETQ. CDR3 length equals 17 residues. V was pared by 0 bases and J by 0 bases, with 13 bases between. CDR3 in amino acids: CASSLAGAGGSYNEQFF. The CDR3 bases are TGCGCCAGCAGCTTGGCCGGGGCCGGGGGCTCCTACAATGAGCAGTTCTTC.

This clonotype was recorded many times. The V and J genes are TRBV7-2 and TRBJ2-3; 7 bases fit TRBD1. The CDR3 is 17 residues long. The germline V gene has CDR1 SGHTA and CDR2 FQGNSA. The V and J ends lost 5 bases and 5 bases, in that order; junction bases with no gene match: 16. DNA for the CDR3: TGTGCCAGCAGCGCCTTTATAGGGGGCGACAGGCAAGATACGCAGTATTTT. This translates into CASSAFIGGDRQDTQYF.

This clonotype appeared many times. The chain combines TRBV7-2 with TRBJ1-1; 10 bases map to TRBD1. The CDR3 totals 16 residues. CDR1 is SGHTA and CDR2 is FQGNSA in the germline V gene. V lost 5 bases, J lost 7 bases, and 13 bases stayed unmatched. CDR3 nucleotide sequence: TGTGCCAGCAGCCGAGGCGGGACAGGGGTGGCCATTGAAGCTTTCTTT. Its protein product is CASSRGGTGVAIEAFF.

The V and J genes are TRBV30 and TRBJ2-7; no clear D gene. Per the germline V gene, CDR1 is GTSNPN and CDR2 is SVGIG (reference sequence). The V and J ends lost 4 bases and 4 bases respectively, with 8 bases between them. The CDR3 totals 11 residues. In nucleotides, the CDR3 is TGTGCCTGGATTTCGGGTTACGAGCAGTACTTC. Its protein product is CAWISGYEQYF.

The chain is built from TRBV19 and TRBJ1-5; possibly TRBD1 for D (6 bases). Germline-derived CDR1 and CDR2 are LNHDA and SQIVND (reference sequence). CDR3 size: 17 residues. Trimming cost V 4 bases and J 2 bases, with 18 bases left between them. CDR3: CASSSGGGQAGNQPQHF. CDR3 DNA sequence: TGTGCCAGTAGTAGTGGAGGGGGGCAGGCTGGCAATCAGCCCCAGCATTTT.

The V gene is TRBV20-1, the J gene TRBJ1-5; the D is unclear. The CDR3 is 14 residues long. Trimming cost V 3 bases and J 0 bases, with 9 bases left between them. Germline CDR1 is DFQATT and CDR2 is SNEGSKA (reference sequence). CDR3 in DNA: TGCAGTGCTAGCCCGGGTTATAGCAATCAGCCCCAGCATTTT. Protein sequence: CSASPGYSNQPQHF.

This clonotype was recorded at least ten times. The CDR3 spells CSVAQGATNEKLFF. For the CDR3, the DNA is TGCAGCGTTGCCCAGGGGGCAACTAATGAAAAACTGTTTTTT. The J gene is TRBJ1-4, the V gene TRBV29-1, with 7 bases identical to TRBD1. The junction had 2 bases not matched to a gene; V was cut back by 4 bases and J by 0 bases. The CDR3 spans 14 residues. In germline, CDR1 is SQVTM, CDR2 ANQGSEA.

Many counts were recorded for this clonotype. CDR3 sequence: CASSLVLAGDPRNNEQFF. The CDR3 DNA is TGTGCCAGCAGCTTAGTACTAGCGGGAGATCCTAGAAACAATGAGCAGTTCTTC. The J gene is TRBJ2-1, the V gene TRBV7-2; 11 bases fit TRBD2. This CDR3 has 18 amino acids. Germline lookup yields CDR1 SGHTA and CDR2 FQGNSA. V lost 1 base to trimming and J lost 5 bases; unmatched junction nucleotides: 10.

The sample holds many counts of this clonotype. This chain uses TRBV12-3 or TRBV12-4 with TRBJ1-5; D might be TRBD1 (5 bases). The CDR3 runs 15 residues. Trimming took off 4 bases at V and 1 base at J, with 11 bases between the two ends. The CDR3 nucleotides read TGTGCCAGCAGTTCCAGGGAAACGAGCAATCAGCCCCAGCATTTT. It encodes CASSSRETSNQPQHF.

This clonotype was recorded many times. V is TRBV5-6 and J is TRBJ1-5; 9 positions agree with TRBD1. CDR3 length: 14 residues. Per the germline V gene, CDR1 is SGHDT and CDR2 is YYEEEE. V gave up 4 bases and J gave up 8 bases; unmatched junction bases: 7. Written as DNA, the CDR3 is TGTGCCAGCAGCGGACCGGGACAGGGAAAGCCCCAGCATTTT. This translates into CASSGPGQGKPQHF.